The present entry profiles one TCR beta chain with its context. CD8+ and CD4+ T cells taken from blood had their TCR beta sequenced. Patients with stable or active relapsing-remitting disease, all of them treatment-naive, made up the multiple sclerosis controls. TEMRA cells were FACS-enriched and CD8+ and CD4+ T cells negatively isolated. The data belong to a study of CD8 T cells in Susac syndrome. The CDR3 is 13 residues long. Trimming removed 1 base at V and 6 bases at J, with 10 bases between. From germline, CDR1 is MNHNY and CDR2 SVGAGI (reference sequence). The RNA input was about 0.5 to 1 ug, and it was reverse transcribed with random hexamers. Across 54 Vbeta and 13 Jbeta, TCR beta CDR3 was amplified with immunoSEQ multiplex PCR. TCRdb re-called the immunoSEQ multiplex PCR reads with MiXCR, one entry per CDR3 protein. The table includes 330,000 or so distinct CDR3 sequences, roughly 90% detected once.

The sample was CD8+ T cells from PBMCs. The chain recombines TRBV6-6 with TRBJ2-7; D is perhaps TRBD1 or TRBD2 (5 bases each). The sequence was obtained from a human donor with multiple sclerosis. The CDR3 DNA is TGTGCCAGCAGTTACTTGCAGGGACGCGAGCAGTACTTC. Translating it yields CASSYLQGREQYF.